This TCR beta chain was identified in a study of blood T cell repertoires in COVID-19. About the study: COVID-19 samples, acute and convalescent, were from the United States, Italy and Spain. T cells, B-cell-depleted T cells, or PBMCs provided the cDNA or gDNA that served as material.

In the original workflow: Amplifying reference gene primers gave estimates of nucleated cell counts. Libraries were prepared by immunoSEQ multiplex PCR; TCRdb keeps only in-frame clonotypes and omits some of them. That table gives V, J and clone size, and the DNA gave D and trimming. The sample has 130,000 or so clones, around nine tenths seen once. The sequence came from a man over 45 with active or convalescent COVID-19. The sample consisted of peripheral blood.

In nucleotides, the CDR3 is TGCGCCAGCAGCCAAGATCTAAGTTCGGGACAGGGTACCAAAAACATTCAGTACTTC. This encodes CASSQDLSSGQGTKNIQYF. This chain connects TRBV4-1 to TRBJ2-4, with 9 bases matching TRBD1. The germline V gene has CDR1 MGHRA and CDR2 YSYEKL. Losses at the gene ends were 0 bases for V and 2 bases for J; bases not matched to a gene: 11. This CDR3 contains 19 residues.